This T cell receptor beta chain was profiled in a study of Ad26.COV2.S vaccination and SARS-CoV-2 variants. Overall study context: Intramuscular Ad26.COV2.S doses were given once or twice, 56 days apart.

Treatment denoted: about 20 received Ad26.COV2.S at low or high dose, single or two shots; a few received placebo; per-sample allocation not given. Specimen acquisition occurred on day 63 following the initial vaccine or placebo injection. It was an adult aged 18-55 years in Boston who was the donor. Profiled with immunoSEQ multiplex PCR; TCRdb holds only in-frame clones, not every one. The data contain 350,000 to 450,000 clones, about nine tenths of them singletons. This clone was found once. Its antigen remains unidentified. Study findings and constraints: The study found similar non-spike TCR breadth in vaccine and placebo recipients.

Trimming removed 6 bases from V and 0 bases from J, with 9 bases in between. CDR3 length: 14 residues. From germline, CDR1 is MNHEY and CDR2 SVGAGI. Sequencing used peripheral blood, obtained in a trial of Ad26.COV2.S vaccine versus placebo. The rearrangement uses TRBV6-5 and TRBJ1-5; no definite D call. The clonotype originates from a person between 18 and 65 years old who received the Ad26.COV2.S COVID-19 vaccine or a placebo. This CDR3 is CASRAGFSNQPQHF. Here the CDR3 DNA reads TGTGCCAGCAGAGCAGGCTTTAGCAATCAGCCCCAGCATTTT.